The clone carrying this TCR beta chain appeared once. The V gene's germline CDR1 is MNHNS and CDR2 SASEGT. V was pared by 3 bases and J by 7 bases, with 5 bases of the junction left unmatched. The CDR3 has 13 amino acids. These data are taken from a study of blood T cell repertoires in COVID-19. Study in general: COVID-19 samples collected from the United States, Italy and Spain covered acute and convalescent phases. In each case, the material was cDNA or gDNA derived from T cells, B-cell-depleted T cells, or PBMCs.

In the original workflow: Cell counts per sample came from amplifying reference gene primers. Data came from immunoSEQ multiplex PCR; TCRdb stores just in-frame clones and leaves some out. V and J calls and clone size are copied from that table; D and trimming were computed from the DNA. The top ten clones hold 7.9% of a sample with around 120,000 clones, roughly nine tenths of them seen once. Input material: peripheral blood. The sequence derives from a man between 70 and 80 years old who had recovered from COVID-19. The chain combines TRBV6-1 with TRBJ1-1, with 7 bases matching TRBD1. CDR3 residues: CASSERQGLEAFF. In nucleotides, the CDR3 is TGTGCCAGCAGTGAGAGACAGGGCCTTGAAGCTTTCTTT.